This is a list of T cell receptor beta chains from one sample in a study of blood T cell repertoires in COVID-19. Clones were sequenced by immunoSEQ multiplex PCR, and TCRdb holds only the in-frame ones, with some missing. Among 190,000 or so clones listed, about 88% were seen once. The source material was peripheral blood. Receptors were obtained from a woman aged 25 to 45 with active or convalescent COVID-19. Both conserved end residues are part of each CDR3. Fields, in order: V gene, J gene, clone size, D gene, CDR3 DNA, CDR3 protein. D genes are given only for firm matches. Part of the rows lack a size; the others show once, few, many or a class for expanded clones.

V: TRBV15
J: TRBJ2-7
size: -
D: -
DNA: TGTGCCACCAGCAAAGGGAGTGTGGACGAGCAGTACTTC
CDR3: CATSKGSVDEQYF

V: TRBV5-6
J: TRBJ1-2
size: once
D: TRBD1
DNA: TGTGCCAGCAGCTACGGGACAGGGGGCCAGGGCTATGGCTACACCTTC
CDR3: CASSYGTGGQGYGYTF

V: TRBV28
J: TRBJ2-7
size: -
D: TRBD2
DNA: TGTGCCAGCACGGGACTAGCGCCACACTACGAGCAGTACTTC
CDR3: CASTGLAPHYEQYF

V: TRBV28
J: TRBJ2-7
size: -
D: -
DNA: TGTGCCAGCAACCCAACAGGGAACTACTACGAGCAGTACTTC
CDR3: CASNPTGNYYEQYF

V: TRBV7-2
J: TRBJ2-3
size: few
D: TRBD1
DNA: TGTGCCAGCAGCAAACAGACAGGGGCAATGGTCTCGCGGTATTTT
CDR3: CASSKQTGAMVSRYF

V: TRBV29-1
J: TRBJ2-1
size: -
D: TRBD2
DNA: TGCAGCGTTGATGGTGTGGGGGGGAAATACAATGAGCAGTTCTTC
CDR3: CSVDGVGGKYNEQFF

V: TRBV7-7
J: TRBJ2-1
size: -
D: TRBD2
DNA: TGTGCTAGCAGTGCTACTAGCGGCACCTACAATGAGCAGTTCTTC
CDR3: CASSATSGTYNEQFF

V: TRBV7-8
J: TRBJ1-1
size: -
D: TRBD1
DNA: TGTGCCAGCAGCTCGGTGACAGGGGGGAACACTGAAGCTTTCTTT
CDR3: CASSSVTGGNTEAFF

V: TRBV4-1
J: TRBJ1-5
size: -
D: -
DNA: TGCGCCAGCAGCCAAGATCTGGGGGCGAGTCAGCCCCAGCATTTT
CDR3: CASSQDLGASQPQHF

V: TRBV10-3
J: TRBJ1-1
size: -
D: -
DNA: TGTGCCATCAGTGAGGGGACACTGACGGGAGGAACTGAAGCTTTCTTT
CDR3: CAISEGTLTGGTEAFF

V: TRBV7-9
J: TRBJ1-1
size: -
D: TRBD1
DNA: TGTGCCAGCAGCTTAGCGTCAGGGGGACTCGTTGAAGCTTTCTTT
CDR3: CASSLASGGLVEAFF

V: TRBV5-1
J: TRBJ2-7
size: -
D: -
DNA: TGCGCCACCCGGACAGATTCCCCTTACGAGCAGTACTTC
CDR3: CATRTDSPYEQYF

V: TRBV3-1/TRBV3-2
J: TRBJ2-3
size: -
D: TRBD1
DNA: TGTGCCAGCAGCCCCCCGGTAGGGGGCAGCACAGATACGCAGTATTTT
CDR3: CASSPPVGGSTDTQYF

V: TRBV13
J: TRBJ1-1
size: -
D: -
DNA: TGTGCCAGCAGCTTACCAGGGGCTGGTACTGAAGCTTTCTTT
CDR3: CASSLPGAGTEAFF

V: TRBV27
J: TRBJ1-2
size: -
D: -
DNA: TGTGCCAGCAGTTTAACAGGCAACTATGGCTACACCTTC
CDR3: CASSLTGNYGYTF

V: TRBV30
J: TRBJ1-2
size: -
D: TRBD1
DNA: TGTGCCTGGAGTGGGGGATCCGGGACAGGGAAGATGGCGAACTATGGCTACACCTTC
CDR3: CAWSGGSGTGKMANYGYTF

V: TRBV29-1
J: TRBJ2-7
size: -
D: TRBD1
DNA: TGCAGCGTTGAAGGGACAGGACCATACGAGCAGTACTTC
CDR3: CSVEGTGPYEQYF

V: TRBV30
J: TRBJ2-5
size: -
D: -
DNA: TGTGCCTGGAGTCTGTACGAGGCGGGGGCCCAGGGAGAGACCCAGTACTTC
CDR3: CAWSLYEAGAQGETQYF

V: TRBV2
J: TRBJ2-7
size: -
D: TRBD2
DNA: TGTGCCAGTGCGGGACTAGCGGGGCTTACCTACGAGCAGTACTTC
CDR3: CASAGLAGLTYEQYF

V: TRBV28
J: TRBJ1-6
size: -
D: TRBD1
DNA: TGTGCCTCCTTTATGACAGGGGGTAATTCACCCCTCCACTTT
CDR3: CASFMTGGNSPLHF

V: TRBV19
J: TRBJ2-2
size: -
D: TRBD1
DNA: TGTGCCTCAGACCCGGGACAGGGGGAGTCCGGGGAGCTGTTTTTT
CDR3: CASDPGQGESGELFF

V: TRBV19
J: TRBJ2-2
size: -
D: TRBD2
DNA: TGTGCCAGTATGGTTCTAGCGGGGGAGGCCTCCTCCACCGGGGAGCTGTTTTTT
CDR3: CASMVLAGEASSTGELFF

V: TRBV30
J: TRBJ1-1
size: -
D: -
DNA: TGTGCCTGGAGTAACCTCTACCCAGGGGTAGACACTGAAGCTTTCTTT
CDR3: CAWSNLYPGVDTEAFF

V: TRBV19
J: TRBJ1-6
size: -
D: TRBD1
DNA: TGTGCCAGTTCCACCTCAGGGGGTGGCTCACCCCTCCACTTT
CDR3: CASSTSGGGSPLHF

V: TRBV5-5
J: TRBJ1-2
size: -
D: TRBD1
DNA: TGTGCCAGCAGTTTGTTCGAACAGGGGGCTGAAGGCTACACCTTC
CDR3: CASSLFEQGAEGYTF

V: TRBV19
J: TRBJ2-1
size: -
D: -
DNA: TGTGCCAGTACCTTTGGGACACTGAGCTCCTACAATGAGCAGTTCTTC
CDR3: CASTFGTLSSYNEQFF

V: TRBV19
J: TRBJ1-1
size: -
D: TRBD1
DNA: TGTGCCAGTAGCGGAACAGGGGGGACTGAAGCTTTCTTT
CDR3: CASSGTGGTEAFF

V: TRBV2
J: TRBJ2-7
size: -
D: TRBD1
DNA: TGTGCCAGCAGTGGAGGACAGGCGTGGGAGCAGTACTTC
CDR3: CASSGGQAWEQYF

V: TRBV28
J: TRBJ1-6
size: -
D: TRBD1
DNA: TGTGCCACTCGGACAGGGGGCCCCTCACCCCTCCACTTT
CDR3: CATRTGGPSPLHF

V: TRBV4-1
J: TRBJ2-4
size: -
D: TRBD2
DNA: TGCGCCAGCAGCCAAGTGGGACTAGCGGGACGGCTCGACATTCAGTACTTC
CDR3: CASSQVGLAGRLDIQYF

V: TRBV7-8
J: TRBJ2-7
size: -
D: -
DNA: TGTGCCAGCAGCTTACCCTTCGCTAGGACCTACGAGCAGTACTTC
CDR3: CASSLPFARTYEQYF

V: TRBV11-3
J: TRBJ2-3
size: -
D: -
DNA: TGTGCCAGCAGCTTAACGTGGGGGCAAGATACGCAGTATTTT
CDR3: CASSLTWGQDTQYF

V: TRBV28
J: TRBJ2-7
size: -
D: -
DNA: TGTGCCAGCAGCTCGAGAAGATACGAGCAGTACTTC
CDR3: CASSSRRYEQYF

V: TRBV5-1
J: TRBJ2-1
size: -
D: -
DNA: TGCGCCAGCAGCTTGATCCGAGGTGGGAGGACTGGCGATGAGCAGTTCTTC
CDR3: CASSLIRGGRTGDEQFF

V: TRBV6-4
J: TRBJ2-3
size: -
D: -
DNA: TGTGCCAGCAGTGAAGGACTTGACACAGATACGCAGTATTTT
CDR3: CASSEGLDTDTQYF

V: TRBV19
J: TRBJ1-4
size: -
D: -
DNA: TGTGCCAGTAGGAAAGACAGAGTCTCAACTAATGAAAAACTGTTTTTT
CDR3: CASRKDRVSTNEKLFF

V: TRBV24-1
J: TRBJ1-2
size: -
D: TRBD1
DNA: TGTGCCACCAGTGATGGGGGGACAGGACGAAATAACTATGGCTACACCTTC
CDR3: CATSDGGTGRNNYGYTF

V: TRBV7-9
J: TRBJ2-7
size: -
D: TRBD1
DNA: TGTGCCAGCAGCCCAACTATCGGACAGGCGGTTCGTGAGCAGTACTTC
CDR3: CASSPTIGQAVREQYF

V: TRBV7-9
J: TRBJ1-2
size: -
D: -
DNA: TGTGCCAGCAGCTACGGCGAACTAGGGGGTGGCTACACCTTC
CDR3: CASSYGELGGGYTF

V: TRBV19
J: TRBJ1-2
size: -
D: TRBD1
DNA: TGTGCCAGTAGAATCGGACAGGGGGACTATGGCTACACCTTC
CDR3: CASRIGQGDYGYTF

V: TRBV15
J: TRBJ2-6
size: few
D: -
DNA: TGTGCCACCAGCAGAGGAGGTGATTCTGGGGCCAACGTCCTGACTTTC
CDR3: CATSRGGDSGANVLTF

V: TRBV9
J: TRBJ2-3
size: -
D: -
DNA: TGTGCCAGCATTCTCACAACCCCACCAATGGGACATCGCACAGATACGCAGTATTTT
CDR3: CASILTTPPMGHRTDTQYF

V: TRBV19
J: TRBJ1-3
size: -
D: -
DNA: TGTGCCAGTAGTATGGGTGAGCAGGGCGGAAACACCATATATTTT
CDR3: CASSMGEQGGNTIYF

V: TRBV27
J: TRBJ2-3
size: -
D: -
DNA: TGTGCCAGCAGTCCCTTGGAGCTCACAGATACGCAGTATTTT
CDR3: CASSPLELTDTQYF

V: TRBV2
J: TRBJ2-4
size: -
D: -
DNA: TGTGCCAGCAGTAGCGACAGAAACAAAAACATTCAGTACTTC
CDR3: CASSSDRNKNIQYF

V: TRBV6-5
J: TRBJ1-1
size: -
D: -
DNA: TGTGCCAGCAGTAAACAGACAGGCCCTAACACTGAAGCTTTCTTT
CDR3: CASSKQTGPNTEAFF

V: TRBV10-3
J: TRBJ1-2
size: few
D: -
DNA: TGTGCCACCTTTGGGGGGATTACCAACTATGGCTACACCTTC
CDR3: CATFGGITNYGYTF

V: TRBV29-1
J: TRBJ1-3
size: -
D: TRBD1
DNA: TGCAGCGTGGATACAGGGGGCTCTGGAAACACCATATATTTT
CDR3: CSVDTGGSGNTIYF

V: TRBV7-9
J: TRBJ1-2
size: -
D: TRBD1
DNA: TGTGCCAGCAGCTTTCTCGACAGGGACGACTATGGCTACACCTTC
CDR3: CASSFLDRDDYGYTF

V: TRBV27
J: TRBJ2-3
size: -
D: TRBD2
DNA: TGTGCCAGCAGCTCCCCAGGACTAGCGTATAGCACAGATACGCAGTATTTT
CDR3: CASSSPGLAYSTDTQYF

V: TRBV19
J: TRBJ2-1
size: -
D: -
DNA: TGTGCCAGTAGTATAGCCCCCCCCGCGGGGACTTACAATGAGCAGTTCTTC
CDR3: CASSIAPPAGTYNEQFF

V: TRBV19
J: TRBJ1-5
size: -
D: TRBD1
DNA: TGTGCCAGTAGTTCCGGGACAGTCAATCAGCCCCAGCATTTT
CDR3: CASSSGTVNQPQHF

V: TRBV11-2
J: TRBJ2-7
size: -
D: -
DNA: TGTGCCAGCAGCCCCGACGGGGAGTTATACGAGCAGTACTTC
CDR3: CASSPDGELYEQYF